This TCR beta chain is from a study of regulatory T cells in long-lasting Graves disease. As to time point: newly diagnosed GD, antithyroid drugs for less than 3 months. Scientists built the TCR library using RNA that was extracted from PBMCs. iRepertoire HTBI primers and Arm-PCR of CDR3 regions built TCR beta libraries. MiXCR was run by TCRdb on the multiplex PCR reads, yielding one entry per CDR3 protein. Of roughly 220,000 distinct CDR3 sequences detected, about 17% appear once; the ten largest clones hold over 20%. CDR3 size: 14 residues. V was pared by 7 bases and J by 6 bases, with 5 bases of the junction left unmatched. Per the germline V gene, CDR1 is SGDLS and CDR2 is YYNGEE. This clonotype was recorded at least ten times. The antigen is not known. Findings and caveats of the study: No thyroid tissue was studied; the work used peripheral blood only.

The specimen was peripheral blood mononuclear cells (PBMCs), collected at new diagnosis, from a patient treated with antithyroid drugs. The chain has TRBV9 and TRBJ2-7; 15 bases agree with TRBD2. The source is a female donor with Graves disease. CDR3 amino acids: CASSRGLAGGEQYF. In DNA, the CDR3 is TGTGCCAGCTCCCGGGGACTAGCGGGAGGCGAGCAGTACTTC. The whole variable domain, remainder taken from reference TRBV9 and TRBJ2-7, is DSGVTQTPKHLITATGQRVTLRCSPRSGDLSVYWYQQSLDQGLQFLIQYYNGEERAKGNILERFSAQQFPDLHSELNLSSLELGDSALYFCASSRGLAGGEQYFGPGTRLTVT.